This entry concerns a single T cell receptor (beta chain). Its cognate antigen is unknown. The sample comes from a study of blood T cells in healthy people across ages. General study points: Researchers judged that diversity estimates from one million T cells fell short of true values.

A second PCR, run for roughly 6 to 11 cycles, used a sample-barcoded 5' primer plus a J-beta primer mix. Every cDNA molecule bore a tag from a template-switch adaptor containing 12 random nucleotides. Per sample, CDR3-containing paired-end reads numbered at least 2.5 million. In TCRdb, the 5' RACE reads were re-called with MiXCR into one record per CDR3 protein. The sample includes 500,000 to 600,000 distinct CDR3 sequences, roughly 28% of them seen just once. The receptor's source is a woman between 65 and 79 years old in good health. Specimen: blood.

The DNA of the CDR3 is TGCACCTGTTTAGGACTAGCGGGGTTGAATGAGCAGTTCTTC. This encodes CTCLGLAGLNEQFF. This sequence joins TRBV29-1 and TRBJ2-5; 12 bases map to TRBD2. With the DNA end fitting TRBJ2-1 better, the J assignment may be wrong. The CDR3 is 14 amino acids. Germline V gene sequence: CDR1 SQVTM, CDR2 ANQGSEA.